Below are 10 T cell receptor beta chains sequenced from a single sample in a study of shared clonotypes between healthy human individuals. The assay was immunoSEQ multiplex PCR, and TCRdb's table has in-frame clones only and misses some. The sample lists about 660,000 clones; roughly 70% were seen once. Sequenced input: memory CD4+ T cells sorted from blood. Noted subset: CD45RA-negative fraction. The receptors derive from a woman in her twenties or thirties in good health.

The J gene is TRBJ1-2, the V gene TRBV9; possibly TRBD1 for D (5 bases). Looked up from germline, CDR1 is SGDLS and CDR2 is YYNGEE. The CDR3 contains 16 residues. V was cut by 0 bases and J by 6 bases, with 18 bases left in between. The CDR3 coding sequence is TGTGCCAGCAGCGTAGAGTCCGGCGGGAGGGACGATGGCTACACCTTC. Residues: CASSVESGGRDDGYTF.

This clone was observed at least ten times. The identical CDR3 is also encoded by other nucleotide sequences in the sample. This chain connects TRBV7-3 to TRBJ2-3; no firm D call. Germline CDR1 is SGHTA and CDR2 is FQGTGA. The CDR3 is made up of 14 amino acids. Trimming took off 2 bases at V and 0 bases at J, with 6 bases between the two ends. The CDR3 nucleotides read TGTGCCAGCAGCTTAGGAAGGAGCACAGATACGCAGTATTTT. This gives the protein CASSLGRSTDTQYF.

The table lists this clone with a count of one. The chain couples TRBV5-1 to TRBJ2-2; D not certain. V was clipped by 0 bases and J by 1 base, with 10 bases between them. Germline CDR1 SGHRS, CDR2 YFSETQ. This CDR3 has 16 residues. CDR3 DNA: TGCGCCAGCAGCTTGGACCTCCTGGGGAACACCGGGGAGCTGTTTTTT. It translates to CASSLDLLGNTGELFF.

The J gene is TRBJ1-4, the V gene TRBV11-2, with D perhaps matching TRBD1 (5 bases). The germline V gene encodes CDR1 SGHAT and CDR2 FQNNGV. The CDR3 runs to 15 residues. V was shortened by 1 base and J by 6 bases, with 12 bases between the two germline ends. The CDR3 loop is CASSLAGRLDEKLFF. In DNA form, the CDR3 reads TGTGCCAGCAGCTTAGCAGGGAGGTTAGATGAAAAACTGTTTTTT. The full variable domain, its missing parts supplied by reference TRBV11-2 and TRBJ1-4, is EAGVAQSPRYKIIEKRQSVAFWCNPISGHATLYWYQQILGQGPKLLIQFQNNGVVDDSQLPKDRFSAERLKGVDSTLKIQPAKLEDSAVYLCASSLAGRLDEKLFFGSGTQLSVL.

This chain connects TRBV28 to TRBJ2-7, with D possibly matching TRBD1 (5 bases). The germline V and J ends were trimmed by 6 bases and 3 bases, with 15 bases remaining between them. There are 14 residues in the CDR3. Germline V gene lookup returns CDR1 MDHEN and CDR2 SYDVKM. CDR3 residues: CASRNQGSSYEQYF. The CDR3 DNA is TGTGCCAGCAGAAACCAGGGATCGAGCTACGAGCAGTACTTC. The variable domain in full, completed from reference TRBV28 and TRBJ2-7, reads DVKVTQSSRYLVKRTGEKVFLECVQDMDHENMFWYRQDPGLGLRLIYFSYDVKMKEKGDIPEGYSVSREKKERFSLILESASTNQTSMYLCASRNQGSSYEQYFGPGTRLTVT.

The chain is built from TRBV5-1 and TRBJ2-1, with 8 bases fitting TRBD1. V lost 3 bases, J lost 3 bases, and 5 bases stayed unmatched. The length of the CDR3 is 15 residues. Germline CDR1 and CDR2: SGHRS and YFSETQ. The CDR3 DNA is TGCGCCAGCAGCTCCCAGGGGGCAGACTACAATGAGCAGTTCTTC. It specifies CASSSQGADYNEQFF.

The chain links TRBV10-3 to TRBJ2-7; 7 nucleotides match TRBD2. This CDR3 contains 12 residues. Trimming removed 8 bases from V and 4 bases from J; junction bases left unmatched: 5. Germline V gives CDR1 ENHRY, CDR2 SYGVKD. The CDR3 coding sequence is TGTGCCATCGGGAGGGGTAGGTACGAGCAGTACTTC. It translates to CAIGRGRYEQYF.

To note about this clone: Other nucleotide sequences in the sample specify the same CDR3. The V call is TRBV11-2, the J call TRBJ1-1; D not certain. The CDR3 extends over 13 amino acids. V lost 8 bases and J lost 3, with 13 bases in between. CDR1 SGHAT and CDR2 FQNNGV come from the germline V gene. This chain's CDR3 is CASAPQRDTEAFF. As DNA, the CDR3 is TGTGCCAGCGCCCCACAGAGGGACACTGAAGCTTTCTTT.

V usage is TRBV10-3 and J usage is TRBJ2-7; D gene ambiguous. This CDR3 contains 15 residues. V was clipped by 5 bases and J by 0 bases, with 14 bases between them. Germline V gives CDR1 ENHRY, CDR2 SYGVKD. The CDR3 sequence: CAISSGSPSSYEQYF. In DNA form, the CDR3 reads TGTGCCATCAGTTCAGGCTCCCCGAGCTCCTACGAGCAGTACTTC.

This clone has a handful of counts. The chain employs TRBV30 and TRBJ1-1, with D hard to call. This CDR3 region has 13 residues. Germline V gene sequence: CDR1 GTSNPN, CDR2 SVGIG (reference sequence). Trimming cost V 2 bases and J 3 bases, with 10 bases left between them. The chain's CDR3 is CAWSRAFDTEAFF. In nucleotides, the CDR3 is TGTGCCTGGAGTCGGGCCTTTGACACTGAAGCTTTCTTT.